Listed below are T cell receptor beta chains from one sample, sequenced in a study of monozygotic twins with inflammatory bowel disease. TCRdb re-called the 5' RACE reads; every CDR3 protein appears as one record, without DNA. The specimen's table records a few hundred thousand distinct CDR3 sequences. Sequencing was carried out using blood. These receptors all come from a human donor with ulcerative colitis or Crohn's disease, or a healthy co-twin of an affected twin (not recorded which). Each CDR3 is given with its conserved first and last residue. Not every row has a clone size; where given, it reads once, few, many or a size class.

J: TRBJ2-7
V: TRBV27
size: NA
CDR3: CASSDLLAGDGREYF

J: TRBJ2-1
V: TRBV24-1
size: NA
CDR3: CDTSDLWIAPNEQFF

J: TRBJ2-7
V: TRBV12-3/TRBV12-4
size: medium-sized
CDR3: CASRTSYEQYF

J: TRBJ2-5
V: TRBV15
size: NA
CDR3: CATSSRDRQETQYF

J: TRBJ2-1
V: TRBV18
size: NA
CDR3: CASSPLAGALETGEQFF

J: TRBJ2-4
V: TRBV4-2
size: NA
CDR3: CASSQARGGGNIQYF

J: TRBJ2-2
V: TRBV7-3
size: NA
CDR3: CASSLTGDRVNTGELFF

J: TRBJ2-5
V: TRBV5-1
size: NA
CDR3: CASSDGTSWWETQYF

J: TRBJ1-4
V: TRBV25-1
size: NA
CDR3: CASSESLRLGEKLFF

J: TRBJ2-6
V: TRBV5-1
size: NA
CDR3: CASSLTRLSSSGANVLTF

J: TRBJ1-5
V: TRBV30
size: NA
CDR3: CAWSVGESGNQPQHF

J: TRBJ2-3
V: TRBV20-1
size: NA
CDR3: CSAREWVGGQTQYF

J: TRBJ2-3
V: TRBV4-1
size: NA
CDR3: CASSQGRLSKLAGVNTDTQYF